This TCR beta chain was found in a study of molecular identifiers for immune sequencing clone quantification. Whole-study results and caveats: Even with approximately 1 million naive cells present, spiked Jurkat TCR RNA from one cell was reportedly detectable. Effector cells kept over 98% of their molecules in clones above 20 RNA copies, while naive cells kept under 1% there.

This clonotype was observed a handful of times. Its matching antigen is unknown. Previously described methods and listed TCR primers produced bulk TCR libraries. TCRdb re-derived calls from the PCR reads in MiXCR, one entry per CDR3 protein. This sample has about 640,000 distinct CDR3 sequences, with around 20% found just once. Naive CD8 T cells, phenotype CD8+CD4-CCR7+CD45RA+, were sorted. The germline gives CDR1 MRHNA, CDR2 SNTAGT. The CDR3 is 16 amino acids. With 3 bases removed from V and 2 bases from J, the gap between germline ends came to 16 bases. This sequence joins TRBV6-4 and TRBJ1-2; a weak D match, TRBD1 (6 bases). The sequenced sample consisted of naive CD8+ T cells from blood, with Jurkat cell RNA spiked in. Subset described: FACS-sorted CD8+CD4-CCR7+CD45RA+ naive T cells. The source of this sequence is a human donor in good health. Some libraries in this study had Jurkat cell RNA spiked in. CDR3 nucleotides: TGTGCCAGCAGTGAGATCCCCGGGGGCACGAACTATGGCTACACCTTC. Protein product: CASSEIPGGTNYGYTF.